The entry below describes one TCR beta chain. This sample is part of a study of blood T cell repertoires in COVID-19. For the study at large: The origin of the acute and convalescent COVID-19 samples was the United States, Italy and Spain. T cells, B-cell-depleted T cells, or PBMCs supplied cDNA or gDNA.

Per the authors' pipeline: The assay estimated nucleated cells by amplifying reference gene primers. Libraries were prepared by immunoSEQ multiplex PCR; TCRdb keeps only in-frame clonotypes and omits some of them. The DNA gave D and trimming, while V, J and clone size come from that table. The sample contains fewer than 30,000 clones, 70% to 90% of which appear only once. Patients from Seattle were sampled longitudinally, starting during active infection. Germline lookup yields CDR1 LGHNA and CDR2 YNFKEQ. Trimming removed 2 bases from V and 5 bases from J; junction bases left unmatched: 7. CDR3 length: 17 residues.

The sequenced sample consisted of peripheral blood. V is TRBV4-2 and J is TRBJ2-2, with TRBD1 identical over 11 bases. The clonotype originates from a woman of 80 years or more with COVID-19, enrolled during active disease. CDR3 amino acids: CASSQRDRGFGTGELFF. CDR3 nucleotides: TGTGCCAGCAGCCAACGGGACAGGGGGTTTGGGACCGGGGAGCTGTTTTTT.